The 29 T cell receptor beta chains below come from one sample, sequenced in a study of blood T cell repertoires in COVID-19. TCRdb's copy holds only in-frame clones and misses some; the assay was immunoSEQ multiplex PCR. The table has roughly 130,000 clones, roughly 81% seen once. The sequenced material came from PBMCs or T cells enriched from blood (not recorded which). The receptors stem from a woman aged 45-60 years with acute COVID-19.

This rearrangement joins TRBV5-4 to TRBJ1-4, with 7 positions matching TRBD1. Unmatched junction bases numbered 10, after V lost 2 bases and J lost 9 bases. This CDR3 is built from 15 residues. Germline loops: CDR1 SGHNT, CDR2 YYREEE (reference sequence). CDR3 in amino acids: CASSFGGTDPQKLFF. Written as DNA, the CDR3 is TGTGCCAGCAGCTTTGGCGGGACAGATCCCCAAAAACTGTTTTTT.

This sequence joins TRBV7-3 and TRBJ2-1, with TRBD1 matching 8 bases. Germline V CDR1 and CDR2: SGHTA, FQGTGA. The CDR3 loop spans 14 amino acids. Losses at the gene ends were 2 bases for V and 6 bases for J; bases not matched to a gene: 3. The CDR3 sequence: CASSLADRGNEQFF. The CDR3 DNA follows: TGTGCCAGCAGCTTAGCCGACAGGGGCAATGAGCAGTTCTTC.

This chain connects TRBV19 to TRBJ2-2, with 12 bases lining up with TRBD2. The CDR3 loop spans 15 amino acids. The trim removed 4 bases at V and 7 bases at J, leaving 4 bases unmatched. The germline V gene has CDR1 LNHDA and CDR2 SQIVND (reference sequence). DNA of the CDR3: TGTGCCAGTAGTACTAGCGGGAGGGATGACGGGGAGCTGTTTTTT. Translating it yields CASSTSGRDDGELFF.

The rearrangement uses TRBV6-1 and TRBJ1-5; no firm D call. The germline V gene has CDR1 MNHNS and CDR2 SASEGT. Trimming took 2 bases from V and 2 from J, leaving 7 bases between them. The CDR3 loop spans 14 amino acids. The CDR3 sequence: CASSETGGNQPQHF. CDR3 nucleotides: TGTGCCAGCAGTGAAACGGGTGGCAATCAGCCCCAGCATTTT.

This chain links TRBV7-9 with TRBJ1-1; D possibly corresponds to TRBD1 (6 bases). Trimming shortened V by 5 bases and J by 1 base, and 11 bases separated the two germline ends. The CDR3 length is 14 residues. The germline V gene encodes CDR1 SEHNR and CDR2 FQNEAQ (reference sequence). The DNA of the CDR3 is TGTGCCAGCAGCGCAGGGGACGGGAACACTGAAGCTTTCTTT. Encoded protein: CASSAGDGNTEAFF.

The chain recombines TRBV28 with TRBJ1-2; 7 bases agree with TRBD1. J lost 5 bases, V lost 6 bases, and 12 bases had no gene match. This CDR3 region has 15 residues. Germline CDR1 and CDR2: MDHEN and SYDVKM. The CDR3 protein is CASRYLQGSIYGYTF. CDR3 nucleotides: TGTGCCAGCAGATATCTACAGGGGTCTATTTATGGCTACACCTTC.

This chain links TRBV2 with TRBJ1-5, with a tentative D call TRBD1 (5 bases). V was clipped by 6 bases and J by 5 bases, with 11 bases between them. Germline V gives CDR1 SNHLY, CDR2 FYNNEI. The length of the CDR3 is 13 residues. CDR3: CASRTQGHQPQHF. The CDR3 region has the DNA TGTGCCAGCAGGACTCAGGGTCATCAGCCCCAGCATTTT.

The chain links TRBV5-1 to TRBJ2-1, with 10 nucleotides matching TRBD2. In germline, CDR1 is SGHRS, CDR2 YFSETQ. V trimming: 3 bases; J trimming: 0 bases; junction bases outside the gene matches: 6. The CDR3 spans 17 residues. CDR3 sequence reads: CASSSPPSGSSYNEQFF. The CDR3 nucleotides read TGCGCCAGCAGCTCCCCTCCTAGCGGGAGCTCCTACAATGAGCAGTTCTTC.

This clone was observed a single time. This chain links TRBV7-3 with TRBJ2-2; 13 bases line up with TRBD2. V dropped 5 bases and J dropped 6; count of bases not matched to a gene: 12. The CDR3 is made up of 18 amino acids. Germline values: CDR1 SGHTA, CDR2 FQGTGA. The CDR3 here is CASSPRTSGSGMAGELFF. CDR3 in DNA: TGTGCCAGCAGCCCGAGGACTAGCGGGAGTGGGATGGCCGGGGAGCTGTTTTTT.

The V gene is TRBV7-2, the J gene TRBJ2-3; a possible D gene is TRBD2 (5 bases). The CDR3 extends over 14 amino acids. Per the germline V gene, CDR1 is SGHTA and CDR2 is FQGNSA. V gave up 5 bases and J gave up 2 bases, with 11 bases separating them. CDR3 in DNA: TGTGCCAGCAGCCCCCGGGATTACACAGATACGCAGTATTTT. Encoded protein: CASSPRDYTDTQYF.

The genes are TRBV24-1 and TRBJ2-3, with TRBD2 matching over 15 bases. The V segment lost 5 bases and the J segment 7 bases; nucleotides outside the gene matches: 9. The CDR3 is 17 residues long. Germline CDR1 and CDR2: KGHDR and SFDVKD. The DNA of the CDR3 is TGTGCCACCAGTGGGCTCGGACTAGCGGGAGGGACGAATACGCAGTATTTT. Encoded protein: CATSGLGLAGGTNTQYF.

The chain couples TRBV19 to TRBJ2-2, with 9 nucleotides matching TRBD2. The CDR3 covers 17 residues. Germline V CDR1 and CDR2: LNHDA, SQIVND (reference sequence). Trimming at V came to 2 bases and at J to 5 bases, leaving 9 bases not matched to a gene. The CDR3, as DNA: TGTGCCAGTAGTATACTGGCAGCGGGAGGCAGAACCGGGGAGCTGTTTTTT. As protein: CASSILAAGGRTGELFF. The variable domain in full, completed from reference TRBV19 and TRBJ2-2, reads DGGITQSPKYLFRKEGQNVTLSCEQNLNHDAMYWYRQDPGQGLRLIYYSQIVNDFQKGDIAEGYSVSREKKESFPLTVTSAQKNPTAFYLCASSILAAGGRTGELFFGEGSRLTVL.

The chain couples TRBV6-1 to TRBJ2-1; 9 nucleotides align to TRBD2. The length of the CDR3 is 15 residues. Germline loops: CDR1 MNHNS, CDR2 SASEGT. V shed 2 bases and J 6 bases; nucleotides not matched to a gene: 5. The CDR3 spells CASSEFLAGLNEQFF. The CDR3 DNA sequence: TGTGCCAGCAGTGAATTTCTAGCGGGACTCAATGAGCAGTTCTTC.

CDR3 sequence: CASSYSRASYEQYF. The CDR3 bases are TGTGCCAGCAGTTACTCGCGGGCCTCCTACGAGCAGTACTTC. This chain connects TRBV6-2 or TRBV6-3 to TRBJ2-7, with D tentatively TRBD2 (5 bases). The V gene lost 0 bases and the J gene lost 0 bases, with 6 bases spanning the gap. The germline V gene has CDR1 MNHEY and CDR2 SVGEGT. This CDR3 has 14 residues.

The chain has TRBV6-5 and TRBJ2-3; 9 bases line up with TRBD2. CDR1 and CDR2 (germline): MNHEY, SVGAGI. The CDR3 runs 13 residues. J lost 3 bases, V lost 6 bases, and 1 base had no gene match. As DNA, the CDR3 is TGTGCCAGCAGGACTAGCGGAACAGATACGCAGTATTTT. This encodes CASRTSGTDTQYF.

A note on this clone: Other DNA sequences of this sample code for an identical CDR3. J is TRBJ2-5 and V is TRBV7-3, with 8 bases fitting TRBD1. CDR1 is SGHTA, CDR2 FQGTGA, per germline. V was pared by 3 bases and J by 3 bases, with 0 bases of the junction left unmatched. The CDR3 length is 13 residues. CDR3 residues: CASSLTGEETQYF. The CDR3 region has the DNA TGTGCCAGCAGCTTGACAGGGGAAGAGACCCAGTACTTC.

This sequence joins TRBV7-2 and TRBJ1-3, with 8 bases lining up with TRBD1. V shed 4 bases and J 0 bases; nucleotides not matched to a gene: 8. This CDR3 has 17 residues. The germline gives CDR1 SGHTA, CDR2 FQGNSA. The DNA of the CDR3 is TGTGCCAGCAGCTATACCGGGACAGGCTTCTCTGGAAACACCATATATTTT. Translating gives CASSYTGTGFSGNTIYF.

The chain uses TRBV11-3 and TRBJ2-1, with 12 bases identical to TRBD2. Germline V gene data show CDR1 as SGHNT and CDR2 as YENEEA. The CDR3 is 20 residues long. The J segment lost 6 bases and the V segment lost 2 bases, leaving 17 bases of the junction unmatched. CDR3 DNA sequence: TGTGCCAGCAGCTTAAGACACGGACTAGCGGGGATAGAGGGTGTCAATGAGCAGTTCTTC. This translates into CASSLRHGLAGIEGVNEQFF.

The rearrangement uses TRBV7-9 and TRBJ1-4; 10 bases map to TRBD1. Germline CDR1 and CDR2: SEHNR and FQNEAQ (reference sequence). CDR3 length: 15 amino acids. V gave up 5 bases and J gave up 8 bases; unmatched junction bases: 8. The CDR3 reads CASSPGQGDDEKLFF. CDR3 coding DNA: TGTGCCAGCAGCCCCGGACAGGGGGATGACGAAAAACTGTTTTTT.

The chain combines TRBV18 with TRBJ2-1; possibly TRBD2 for D (6 bases). Trimming stripped 6 bases from V and 0 bases from J, with 15 bases between. Germline assignment: CDR1 KGHSH and CDR2 LQKENI. CDR3 length equals 16 residues. The CDR3 DNA is TGTGCCAGCTCCCTTACTAGCCCCAGCTCCTACAATGAGCAGTTCTTC. Translation: CASSLTSPSSYNEQFF.

The chain uses TRBV5-1 and TRBJ2-7; TRBD1 agrees at 11 bases. Per the germline V gene, CDR1 is SGHRS and CDR2 is YFSETQ. After removal of 2 bases from V and 1 base from J, the junction contained 8 bases not matched to a gene. CDR3 length equals 17 residues. As DNA, the CDR3 is TGCGCCAGCAGCTTATCATCCGGGACAGGGGGATCCTACGAGCAGTACTTC. It codes for CASSLSSGTGGSYEQYF.

This chain uses TRBV7-9 with TRBJ1-1, with D tentatively TRBD1 (6 bases). With 2 bases removed from V and 2 bases from J, the gap between germline ends came to 12 bases. The CDR3 is 15 amino acids. Germline values: CDR1 SEHNR, CDR2 FQNEAQ (reference sequence). CDR3 sequence (DNA): TGTGCCAGCAGCTTAATACAGGGCCTCAACACTGAAGCTTTCTTT. It yields the protein CASSLIQGLNTEAFF.

This chain connects TRBV9 to TRBJ2-5; maybe TRBD1 (6 bases). Germline CDR1 reads SGDLS; CDR2 reads YYNGEE. The CDR3 is 14 residues long. The ends were cut back, 0 bases at V and 5 bases at J, with 11 bases in the middle. As DNA, the CDR3 is TGTGCCAGCAGCGTAGCTACAGGGATGGAGACCCAGTACTTC. Its translation is CASSVATGMETQYF.

The chain carries TRBV10-3 and TRBJ2-1; 16 nucleotides match TRBD2. The CDR3 loop spans 18 amino acids. Unmatched junction bases numbered 6, after V lost 6 bases and J lost 1 base. Per germline, CDR1 ENHRY and CDR2 SYGVKD. The CDR3 here is CAIRDGTSGGESYNEQFF. In DNA form, the CDR3 reads TGTGCCATCAGGGACGGGACTAGCGGGGGGGAATCCTACAATGAGCAGTTCTTC.

The rearrangement links TRBV12-3 or TRBV12-4 to TRBJ2-1; no clear D. The CDR3 sequence is 12 residues long. V lost 3 bases and J lost 6, with 6 bases in between. CDR3 coding DNA: TGTGCCAGCAGTTTCCTCAGCAATGAGCAGTTCTTC. Its translation: CASSFLSNEQFF.

This clone showed up just a few times. The V and J genes are TRBV5-4 and TRBJ2-1; TRBD2 agrees at 7 bases. The V segment lost 6 bases and the J segment 6 bases; nucleotides outside the gene matches: 12. This CDR3 comprises 15 residues. The V gene's germline CDR1 is SGHNT and CDR2 YYREEE (reference sequence). The chain's CDR3 is CASTERTSIINEQFF. CDR3 DNA: TGTGCCAGCACTGAAAGGACTAGTATTATCAATGAGCAGTTCTTC.

The chain has TRBV2 and TRBJ1-5; 9 bases fit TRBD1. The CDR3 has 14 amino acids. V was clipped by 4 bases and J by 4 bases; unmatched bases: 2. Germline CDR1 and CDR2: SNHLY and FYNNEI. The CDR3 loop reads CASSGTGDNQPQHF. The CDR3 DNA reads TGTGCCAGCAGTGGGACAGGGGATAATCAGCCCCAGCATTTT.

V usage is TRBV27 and J usage is TRBJ2-3, with no clear D. The CDR3 spans 13 residues. Trimming cost V 4 bases and J 4 bases, with 9 bases left between them. Germline V CDR1 and CDR2: MNHEY, SMNVEV (reference sequence). The CDR3 spells CASSWYSSDTQYF. CDR3 bases: TGTGCCAGCAGTTGGTACTCCTCAGATACGCAGTATTTT.

The rearrangement links TRBV18 to TRBJ2-7, with 8 positions matching TRBD2. V lost 3 bases and J lost 3; bases outside the gene matches: 7. The V gene's germline CDR1 is KGHSH and CDR2 LQKENI. This CDR3 region has 15 residues. Here the CDR3 DNA reads TGTGCCAGCTCACCTGCCGGGACTAGAGGCTACGAGCAGTACTTC. Residues: CASSPAGTRGYEQYF.